This T cell receptor (beta chain) was recorded in a study of human T cells and chemical hapten exposure. Looked up from germline, CDR1 is SEHNR and CDR2 is FQNEAQ (reference sequence). V was pared by 0 bases and J by 5 bases, with 13 bases between. This CDR3 has 15 residues. Time point in this sample: patch test 1, 2 weeks after DPC sensitization. Treatment indicated: therapeutic diphenylcyclopropenone sensitization with weekly scalp DPC. This clonotype was detected a few times. Via MiXCR, TCRdb re-called the RACE reads, giving one row per CDR3 protein. The table lists some 350,000 distinct CDR3 sequences, 6% to 8.5% of them singletons.

The material was whole blood, obtained in connection with sensitization to the hapten diphenylcyclopropenone (DPC). The sequence was collected from a young woman with alopecia areata. Some clones in this sample may be carry-over from other donors' samples. V usage is TRBV7-9 and J usage is TRBJ1-2; possibly TRBD1 for D (5 bases). CDR3 sequence (DNA): TGTGCCAGCAGCTTAGCCCCGGGGGATCGGTATGGCTACACCTTC. Translated: CASSLAPGDRYGYTF.